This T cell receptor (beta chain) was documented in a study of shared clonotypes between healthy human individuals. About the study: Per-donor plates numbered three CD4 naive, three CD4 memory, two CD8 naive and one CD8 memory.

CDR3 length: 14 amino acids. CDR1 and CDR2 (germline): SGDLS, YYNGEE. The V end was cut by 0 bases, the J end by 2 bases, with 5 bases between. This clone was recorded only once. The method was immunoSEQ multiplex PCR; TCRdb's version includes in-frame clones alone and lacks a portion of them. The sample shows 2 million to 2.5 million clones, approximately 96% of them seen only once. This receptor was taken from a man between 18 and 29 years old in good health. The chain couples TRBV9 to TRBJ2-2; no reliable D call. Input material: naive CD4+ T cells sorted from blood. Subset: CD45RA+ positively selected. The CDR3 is CASSVGLNTGELFF. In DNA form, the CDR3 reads TGTGCCAGCAGCGTAGGACTTAACACCGGGGAGCTGTTTTTT.